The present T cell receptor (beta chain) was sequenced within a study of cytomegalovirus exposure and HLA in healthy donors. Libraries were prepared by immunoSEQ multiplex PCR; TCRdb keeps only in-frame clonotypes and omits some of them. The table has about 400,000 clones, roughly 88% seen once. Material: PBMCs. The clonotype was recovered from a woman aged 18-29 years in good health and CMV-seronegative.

CDR3 DNA sequence: TGTGCCAGCAGCTCCCTAGCGGGAGCTAACACAGATACGCAGTATTTT. Protein sequence: CASSSLAGANTDTQYF. The chain joins TRBV11-2 to TRBJ2-3; 10 bases agree with TRBD2. The CDR3 runs 16 residues. Trimming at V came to 4 bases and at J to 2 bases, leaving 6 bases not matched to a gene. Germline V gene lookup returns CDR1 SGHAT and CDR2 FQNNGV.